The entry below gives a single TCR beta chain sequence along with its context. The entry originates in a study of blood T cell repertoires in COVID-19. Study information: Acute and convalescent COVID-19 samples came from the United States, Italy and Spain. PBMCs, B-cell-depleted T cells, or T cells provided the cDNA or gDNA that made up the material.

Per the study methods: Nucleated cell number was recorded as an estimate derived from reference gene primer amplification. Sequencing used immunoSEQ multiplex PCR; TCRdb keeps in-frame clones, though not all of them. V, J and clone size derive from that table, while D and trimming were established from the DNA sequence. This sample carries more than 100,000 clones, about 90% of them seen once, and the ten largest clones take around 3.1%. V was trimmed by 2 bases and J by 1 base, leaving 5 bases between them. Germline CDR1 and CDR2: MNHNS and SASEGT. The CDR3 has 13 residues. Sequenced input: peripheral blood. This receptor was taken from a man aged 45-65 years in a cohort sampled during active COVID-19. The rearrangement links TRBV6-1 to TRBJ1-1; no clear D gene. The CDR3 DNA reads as TGTGCCAGCAGTGAAAGGAGGAACACTGAAGCTTTCTTT. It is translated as CASSERRNTEAFF.